These T cell receptor beta chains were read from a single sample in a study of blood T cells in healthy people across ages. TCRdb independently ran MiXCR on the 5' RACE reads; one entry per CDR3 protein. Of 650,000 to 900,000 distinct CDR3 sequences in the sample, around 62% were seen once. The sequenced sample was blood. These receptors came from a man aged 25-45 years in good health. The CDR3 runs from the conserved cysteine through the conserved F or W. A D gene is named only where the DNA matches it firmly. Where a row states a size, it is once, few, many or the class of an expanded clone; other rows omit it.

v_call: TRBV20-1; d_call: TRBD1; clone_size: once; j_call: TRBJ2-5; cdr3_nt: TGCAGTGCTGGACAGGGGAATGAGGCGACCCAGTACTTC; cdr3_aa: CSAGQGNEATQYF
v_call: TRBV7-2; d_call: .; clone_size: once; j_call: TRBJ2-5; cdr3_nt: TGTGCCAGCAGCTTAATTGTCGACCCAACACAAGAGACCCAGTACTTC; cdr3_aa: CASSLIVDPTQETQYF
v_call: TRBV13; d_call: TRBD1; clone_size: .; j_call: TRBJ2-7; cdr3_nt: TGTGCCAGCAGCTTAGACGCCAGGCGACAGGGCTCCTACGAGCAGTACTTC; cdr3_aa: CASSLDARRQGSYEQYF
v_call: TRBV4-1; d_call: .; clone_size: .; j_call: TRBJ2-1; cdr3_nt: TGCGCCAGCAGCCAAGAGAGTCTTACCTCCTACAATGAGCAGTTCTTC; cdr3_aa: CASSQESLTSYNEQFF
v_call: TRBV5-1; d_call: TRBD2; clone_size: .; j_call: TRBJ2-1; cdr3_nt: TGCGCCAGCAGCTTCGAGCGGGGGGGATACAATGAGCAGTTCTTC; cdr3_aa: CASSFERGGYNEQFF
v_call: TRBV9; d_call: .; clone_size: .; j_call: TRBJ2-7; cdr3_nt: TGTGCCAGCAGCCAAACAAGGGATACGGGCGAGCAGTACTTC; cdr3_aa: CASSQTRDTGEQYF
v_call: TRBV29-1; d_call: .; clone_size: few; j_call: TRBJ1-6; cdr3_nt: TGCAGCGTTGCATTGGGGTGGAATTCACCCCTCCACTTT; cdr3_aa: CSVALGWNSPLHF
v_call: TRBV18; d_call: .; clone_size: .; j_call: TRBJ1-1; cdr3_nt: TGTGCCAGCTCACCACCGACAGGAGGAAACACTGAAGCTTTCTTT; cdr3_aa: CASSPPTGGNTEAFF
v_call: TRBV6-5; d_call: TRBD2; clone_size: .; j_call: TRBJ2-1; cdr3_nt: TGTGCCAGCAGTTCCCCTGGGACTAGCGGGGGGACTGTGGATGAGCAGTTCTTC; cdr3_aa: CASSSPGTSGGTVDEQFF
v_call: TRBV7-2; d_call: .; clone_size: .; j_call: TRBJ2-1; cdr3_nt: TGTGCCAGTAGCTTAGCGTTCGGGACAAGCTACAATGAGCAGTTCTTC; cdr3_aa: CASSLAFGTSYNEQFF